Included here is one T cell receptor beta chain sequence, with context. This entry comes from a study of blood T cell repertoires in COVID-19. CDR1 KGHSH and CDR2 LQKENI come from the germline V gene. The CDR3 is 16 residues long. The junction had 6 bases not matched to a gene; V was cut back by 2 bases and J by 0 bases. In the original processing: Reference gene primer amplification in the assay estimated nucleated cell counts. Libraries were prepared by immunoSEQ multiplex PCR; TCRdb keeps only in-frame clonotypes and omits some of them. The V and J calls and clone size come from that table; D and trimming were worked out from the DNA. In the table there are over 200,000 clones, roughly 88% of which are singletons.

The chain has TRBV18 and TRBJ2-7; 8 bases are shared with TRBD1. Sequenced input: PBMCs or T cells enriched from blood (not recorded which). The sequence was obtained from a woman in her twenties or thirties who had been exposed to COVID-19. The CDR3 nucleotides are TGTGCCAGCTCACCAAACCAGGGGGCGATCTCCTACGAGCAGTACTTC. The encoded protein is CASSPNQGAISYEQYF.